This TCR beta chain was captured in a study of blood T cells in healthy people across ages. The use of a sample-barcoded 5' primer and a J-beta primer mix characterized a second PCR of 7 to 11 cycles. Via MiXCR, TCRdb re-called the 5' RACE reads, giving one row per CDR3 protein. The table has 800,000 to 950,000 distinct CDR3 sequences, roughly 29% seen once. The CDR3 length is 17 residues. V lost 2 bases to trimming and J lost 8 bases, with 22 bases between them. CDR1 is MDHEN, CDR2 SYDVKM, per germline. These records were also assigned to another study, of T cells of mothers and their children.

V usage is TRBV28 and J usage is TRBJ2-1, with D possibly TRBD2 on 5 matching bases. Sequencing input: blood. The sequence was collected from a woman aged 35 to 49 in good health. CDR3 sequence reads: CASSLAAPRAWKDEQFF. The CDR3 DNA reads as TGTGCCAGCAGTTTAGCAGCCCCGAGGGCCTGGAAAGATGAGCAGTTCTTC.